This TCR beta chain was sequenced in a study of cytomegalovirus exposure and HLA in healthy donors. General observations from the study: Clonal expansion, a later analysis showed, was greater in HLA-associated TCR beta chains than in equally common others. Fewer N-insertions than the roughly 670-donor mean were reportedly shown by an Asian-associated ancestry cluster in a later analysis.

The germline V gene has CDR1 SGHNT and CDR2 YENEEA. V was clipped by 5 bases and J by 5 bases, with 15 bases between them. The CDR3 covers 14 residues. In the PCR, 60 Vbeta and 13 Jbeta primers were used. Original processing methods: A later analysis counted 65 million to 80 million unique TCR beta chains, some 10 million shared. Generated by immunoSEQ multiplex PCR, the TCRdb table keeps only in-frame clones and is missing some. From that table come the V and J calls and clone size; the DNA was used to work out D and trimming. The table shows tens of thousands of clones, with approximately 71% occurring only once. As to this clone: Its antigen remains unknown.

Although they were nominally healthy when sampled, donors likely had unrecorded immune exposures. The V call is TRBV11-3, the J call TRBJ1-1, with a possible D match to TRBD1 (5 bases). The receptor's source is a man aged 35 to 55 in good health and CMV-seronegative. The sequencing sample was made of PBMCs. This chain's CDR3 is CASSPGGVRTEAFF. The DNA of the CDR3 is TGTGCCAGCAGCCCGGGGGGGGTCAGAACTGAAGCTTTCTTT.